A single sample is the source of the 15 T cell receptor beta chains below, sequenced in a study of T-cell reconstitution after alpha-beta-depleted transplantation in children. As it was prepared, the TCRbeta library received unique molecular identifiers. TCRdb ran MiXCR on the PCR reads and lists one entry per CDR3 protein. The sample consists of hundreds of thousands of distinct CDR3 sequences, about an eighth of them appearing once. The sample consisted of PBMCs, taken before TCRalphabeta/CD19-depleted stem cell transplant. These receptors originate from a girl aged 2 to 10 with congenital amegakaryocytic thrombocytopenia, due to receive a stem cell transplant.

This clonotype was counted once. The rearrangement joins TRBV11-2 to TRBJ2-5; TRBD2 might be the D (6 bases). This CDR3 comprises 16 residues. Trimming stripped 5 bases from V and 6 bases from J, with 22 bases between. Germline CDR1 is SGHAT and CDR2 is FQNNGV. The DNA of the CDR3 is TGTGCCAGCAGCCCAGGGAGGCAGAAAAAAAAACAGACCCAGTACTTC. This codes for CASSPGRQKKKQTQYF.

This clonotype was found a few times. The chain has TRBV20-1 and TRBJ2-6; no firm D call. V was shortened by 6 bases and J by 3 bases, with 9 bases between the two germline ends. CDR3 size: 13 residues. CDR1 is DFQATT, CDR2 SNEGSKA, per germline (reference sequence). The CDR3 region has the DNA TGCAGTGCGAGCCCCGGTGGGGCCAACGTCCTGACTTTC. It translates to CSASPGGANVLTF.

The rearrangement links TRBV11-2 to TRBJ2-4; D is perhaps TRBD2 (5 bases). This CDR3 has 17 amino acids. Germline V gene data show CDR1 as SGHAT and CDR2 as FQNNGV. V gave up 5 bases and J gave up 6 bases, with 23 bases separating them. CDR3 loop: CASSPPWALGSLNIQYF. CDR3 bases: TGTGCCAGCAGCCCTCCTTGGGCCTTGGGGAGCTTAAACATTCAGTACTTC.

The table lists this clonotype with a few counts. V is TRBV7-9 and J is TRBJ2-1; 14 bases fit TRBD2. CDR3 length: 17 amino acids. V was pared by 8 bases and J by 9 bases, with 15 bases of the junction left unmatched. Per germline, CDR1 SEHNR and CDR2 FQNEAQ (reference sequence). In nucleotides, the CDR3 is TGTGCCAGCGGGGGAAGACTAGCGGGAGGGCCTCCGGGTGAGCAGTTCTTC. Protein sequence: CASGGRLAGGPPGEQFF.

V gene TRBV20-1 combines with J gene TRBJ2-5, with a weak D call TRBD1 (5 bases). CDR3 length equals 15 residues. Deletions cut 4 bases from V and 2 bases from J, with 17 bases between. Germline V gene data show CDR1 as DFQATT and CDR2 as SNEGSKA (reference sequence). The CDR3 reads CSATRTPNLQETQYF. CDR3 coding DNA: TGCAGTGCTACCCGGACACCTAACTTACAAGAGACCCAGTACTTC.

The DNA of the CDR3 is TGCGCCAGCAGCTCGGGACTAGCGTTATACGAGCAGTACTTC. Its translation is CASSSGLALYEQYF. V gene TRBV5-1 combines with J gene TRBJ2-7; 10 bases map to TRBD2. The germline V gene has CDR1 SGHRS and CDR2 YFSETQ. The CDR3 runs 14 residues. V was pared by 3 bases and J by 4 bases, with 4 bases of the junction left unmatched.

This clonotype was detected a few times. This chain joins TRBV5-6 and TRBJ2-1; tentatively, D is TRBD2 (5 bases). The CDR3 loop spans 13 amino acids. V lost 5 bases and J 10 bases, leaving 16 bases between the germline ends. From germline, CDR1 is SGHDT and CDR2 YYEEEE. CDR3 protein: CASSQDWWEEQFF. The CDR3 nucleotides are TGTGCCAGCAGTCAGGACTGGTGGGAGGAGCAGTTCTTC.

The rearrangement uses TRBV20-1 and TRBJ2-4; D is possibly TRBD1 (6 bases). Trimming removed 3 bases at V and 13 bases at J, with 19 bases between. Per the germline V gene, CDR1 is DFQATT and CDR2 is SNEGSKA (reference sequence). The CDR3 sequence is 13 residues long. Here the CDR3 DNA reads TGCAGTGCTAGGAAAATCGGGACACAAGAACAGTACTTC. Translation gives CSARKIGTQEQYF.

This clonotype has a count of ten or more. The chain combines TRBV29-1 with TRBJ2-3, with 8 bases matching TRBD1. Germline V gene data show CDR1 as SQVTM and CDR2 as ANQGSEA. V was pared by 5 bases and J by 4 bases, with 5 bases of the junction left unmatched. This CDR3 spans 13 amino acids. The CDR3 spells CSVTRTGPDTQYF. Written as DNA, the CDR3 is TGCAGCGTTACCCGGACAGGGCCAGATACGCAGTATTTT.

This clonotype was detected many times. This chain connects TRBV20-1 to TRBJ2-7; D not certain. V shed 5 bases and J shed 2 bases, with 10 bases lying between them. The CDR3 totals 12 residues. Germline loops: CDR1 DFQATT, CDR2 SNEGSKA (reference sequence). CDR3: CSAPDDAYEQYF. In DNA form, the CDR3 reads TGCAGTGCTCCGGACGATGCCTACGAGCAGTACTTC.

This clonotype turned up a few times. The chain carries TRBV11-2 and TRBJ2-1; a weak D match, TRBD2 (5 bases). Germline CDR1 SGHAT, CDR2 FQNNGV. Trimming shortened V by 4 bases and J by 9 bases, and 13 bases separated the two germline ends. The CDR3 is made up of 13 amino acids. The CDR3 spells CASSSRPEGEQFF. The CDR3 region has the DNA TGTGCCAGCAGCTCCCGCCCTGAGGGTGAGCAGTTCTTC.

This clonotype was seen at least ten times. This sequence joins TRBV29-1 and TRBJ1-2; the D gene is possibly TRBD1 (6 bases). CDR3 length: 13 amino acids. V was shortened by 3 bases and J by 4 bases, with 12 bases between the two germline ends. The germline V gene encodes CDR1 SQVTM and CDR2 ANQGSEA. The CDR3 region is CSVDPGAGYGYTF. The CDR3 DNA follows: TGCAGCGTTGATCCGGGGGCGGGCTATGGCTACACCTTC.

The chain combines TRBV30 with TRBJ2-3, with TRBD2 identical over 8 bases. V lost 0 bases to trimming and J lost 8 bases; unmatched junction nucleotides: 10. Germline CDR1 is GTSNPN and CDR2 is SVGIG (reference sequence). CDR3 size: 15 residues. CDR3 nucleotide sequence: TGTGCCTGGAGTGTCGATGGCGGGAGGTTGGGTACGCAGTATTTT. Translating gives CAWSVDGGRLGTQYF.

This clonotype has just a few counts. The rearrangement uses TRBV12-3 or TRBV12-4 and TRBJ2-1, with a weak D call TRBD2 (6 bases). CDR3 size: 14 residues. V gave up 2 bases and J gave up 7 bases, with 12 bases separating them. CDR3 in amino acids: CASSLPGEGNEQFF. For the CDR3, the DNA is TGTGCCAGCAGTTTACCGGGAGAGGGGAATGAGCAGTTCTTC.

This clonotype was seen ten or more times. V usage is TRBV20-1 and J usage is TRBJ2-2, with TRBD2 as a possible D gene (6 bases). The CDR3 has 12 residues. In germline, CDR1 is DFQATT, CDR2 SNEGSKA (reference sequence). V lost 4 bases, J lost 7 bases, and 10 bases lay in between. DNA for the CDR3: TGCAGTGCTAAAACCGGGGGCGGGGAGCTGTTTTTT. Protein: CSAKTGGGELFF.